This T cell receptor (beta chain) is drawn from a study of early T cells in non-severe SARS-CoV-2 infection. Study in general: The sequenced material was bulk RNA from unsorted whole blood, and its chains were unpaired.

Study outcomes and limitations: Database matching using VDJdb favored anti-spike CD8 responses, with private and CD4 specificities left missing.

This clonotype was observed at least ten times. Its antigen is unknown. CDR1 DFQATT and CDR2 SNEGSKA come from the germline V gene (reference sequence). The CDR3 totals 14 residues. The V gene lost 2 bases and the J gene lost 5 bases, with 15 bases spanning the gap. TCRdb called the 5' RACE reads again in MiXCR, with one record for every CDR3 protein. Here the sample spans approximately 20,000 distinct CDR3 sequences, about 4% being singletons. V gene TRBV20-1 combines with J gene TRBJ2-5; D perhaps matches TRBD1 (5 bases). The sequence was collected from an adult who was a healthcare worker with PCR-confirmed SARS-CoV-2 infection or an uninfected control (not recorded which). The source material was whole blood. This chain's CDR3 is CSARWGQFGETQYF. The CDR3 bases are TGCAGTGCTAGATGGGGCCAGTTTGGGGAGACCCAGTACTTC.